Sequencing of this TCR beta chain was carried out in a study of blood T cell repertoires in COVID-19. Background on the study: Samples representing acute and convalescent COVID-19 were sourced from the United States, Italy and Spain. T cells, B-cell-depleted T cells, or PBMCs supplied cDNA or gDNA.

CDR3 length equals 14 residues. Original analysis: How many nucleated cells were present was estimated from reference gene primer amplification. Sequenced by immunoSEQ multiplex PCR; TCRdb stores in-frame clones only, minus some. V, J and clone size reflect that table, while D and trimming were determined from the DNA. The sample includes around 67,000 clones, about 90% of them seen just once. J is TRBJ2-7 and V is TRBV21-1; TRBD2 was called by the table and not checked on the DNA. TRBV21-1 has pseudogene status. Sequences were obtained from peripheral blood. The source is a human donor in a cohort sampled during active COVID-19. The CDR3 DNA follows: TGTGCCAGCAATCGGGGGACCAAGCCCTACGAGCAGTACTTC. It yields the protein CASNRGTKPYEQYF.